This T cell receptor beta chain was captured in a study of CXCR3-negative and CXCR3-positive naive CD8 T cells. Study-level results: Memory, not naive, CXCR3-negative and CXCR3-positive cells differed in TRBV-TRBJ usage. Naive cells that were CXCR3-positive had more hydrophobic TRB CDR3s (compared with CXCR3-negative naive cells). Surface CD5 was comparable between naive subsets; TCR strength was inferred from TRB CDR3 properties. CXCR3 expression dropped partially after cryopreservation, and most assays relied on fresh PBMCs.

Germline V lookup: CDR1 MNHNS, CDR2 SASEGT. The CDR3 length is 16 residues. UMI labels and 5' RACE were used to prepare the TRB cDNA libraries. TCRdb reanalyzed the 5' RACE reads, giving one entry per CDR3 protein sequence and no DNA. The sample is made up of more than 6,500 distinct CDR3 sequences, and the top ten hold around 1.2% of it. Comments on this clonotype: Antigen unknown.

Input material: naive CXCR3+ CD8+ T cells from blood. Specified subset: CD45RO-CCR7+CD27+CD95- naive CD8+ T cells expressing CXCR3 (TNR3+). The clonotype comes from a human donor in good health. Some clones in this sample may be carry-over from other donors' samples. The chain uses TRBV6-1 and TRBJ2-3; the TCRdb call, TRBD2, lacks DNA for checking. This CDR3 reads CASSELLGTSWDTQYF.